The 5 T cell receptor beta chains in this list originate from one sample, sequenced in a study of blood T cells in healthy people across ages. Combining a sample-barcoded 5' primer with a J-beta primer mix, a second PCR ran for roughly 6 to 12 cycles. Each CDR3 protein is one row after TCRdb ran MiXCR on the 5' RACE reads. The sample holds about 1.4 million distinct CDR3 sequences, around 59% seen once. Material for sequencing was blood. The receptors come from a man aged 18 to 30 in good health.

V usage is TRBV6-5 and J usage is TRBJ2-2; D call uncertain. Germline V gene lookup returns CDR1 MNHEY and CDR2 SVGAGI. The CDR3 loop spans 14 amino acids. Trimming removed 6 bases at V and 4 bases at J, with 12 bases between. Here the CDR3 reads CASSPEIFTGELFF. For the CDR3, the DNA is TGTGCCAGCAGCCCCGAGATTTTCACCGGGGAGCTGTTTTTT.

The chain uses TRBV12-3 or TRBV12-4 and TRBJ2-7; 7 positions agree with TRBD2. The CDR3 runs to 14 residues. With 6 bases clipped from V and 3 bases from J, the junction kept 8 bases outside the gene matches. The DNA of the CDR3 is TGTGCCAGCAGCCGTAGCGGGTCCCTCTACGAGCAGTACTTC. Amino acids: CASSRSGSLYEQYF.

CDR3 nucleotide sequence: TGTGCCAGCAGCTTAAGCGGACCCGCGGGAGGAGTAGATACGCAGTATTTT. This codes for CASSLSGPAGGVDTQYF. J is TRBJ2-3 and V is TRBV4-2; 8 positions agree with TRBD2. V dropped 5 bases and J dropped 5; count of bases not matched to a gene: 15. This CDR3 is built from 17 residues. Germline CDR1 and CDR2: LGHNA and YNFKEQ.

The chain uses TRBV5-1 and TRBJ2-5; D call uncertain. This CDR3 comprises 13 residues. Germline CDR1 is SGHRS and CDR2 is YFSETQ. V was pared by 2 bases and J by 0 bases, with 5 bases between. The CDR3 loop is CASSFHYQETQYF. CDR3 DNA: TGCGCCAGCAGCTTTCATTACCAAGAGACCCAGTACTTC. Looking up the rest from reference TRBV5-1 and TRBJ2-5 gives the full variable domain: KAGVTQTPRYLIKTRGQQVTLSCSPISGHRSVSWYQQTPGQGLQFLFEYFSETQRNKGNFPGRFSGRQFSNSRSEMNVSTLELGDSALYLCASSFHYQETQYFGPGTRLLVL.

The chain couples TRBV7-7 to TRBJ2-7, with 8 bases lining up with TRBD2. The CDR3 loop spans 13 amino acids. Germline-derived CDR1 and CDR2 are SSHAT and FNYEAQ (reference sequence). The V gene end was trimmed by 1 base and the J gene end by 7 bases; junction bases not matched to a gene: 3. CDR3 region: CASSLGLAREQYF. In nucleotides, the CDR3 is TGTGCCAGCAGCTTAGGACTAGCGCGGGAGCAGTACTTC. The entire variable domain, with the rest obtained from reference TRBV7-7 and TRBJ2-7, is as follows: GAGVSQSPRYKVTKRGQDVTLRCDPISSHATLYWYQQALGQGPEFLTYFNYEAQPDKSGLPSDRFSAERPEGSISTLTIQRTEQRDSAMYRCASSLGLAREQYFGPGTRLTVT.